This TCR beta chain is drawn from a study of blood T cell repertoires in COVID-19 (dated by TCRdb to the early 2020s). Study-level background: Samples from collaborators originated in the United States, Italy and Spain and spanned both the acute and convalescent phases of COVID-19. Samples were obtained from the ongoing ImmuneRACE study (first 160 participants) and from over 1,000 subjects provided by 6 global collaborators. The material from the prospective study consisted of cDNA or gDNA derived from T cells, B-cell-depleted T cells, or PBMCs. HLA class I and class II types, where available, came from metadata supplied by the sample provider rather than from assay-based typing. Nearly every sample came with metadata listing a de-identified subject ID, COVID-19 status, age in years and sex. Deeply sampled blood TCRbeta repertoires from subjects exposed to, actively infected with, or recovered from COVID-19 were included in the dataset. The repertoires were released in a freely available public database meant as a resource for research on the immune response to SARS-CoV-2. On the study overall, not on this receptor specifically: The amount of clinical and demographic metadata varied by source and participant and was provided uncurated.

This clone was recorded only once. Its antigen remains undetermined. No base qualities exist here, and no much larger clone lies one base off it. In Seattle, one collaborating source enrolled patients while the infection was active and tracked those patients longitudinally over the course of disease. Each collaborating institution followed its own protocols to collect whole blood in K2EDTA tubes. For TCRbeta analysis, collaborators shipped samples as frozen whole blood, isolated PBMCs, or DNA extracted from either of those sample types. Including the terminal cysteine and phenylalanine, the CDR3 comprises 15 residues. The kept DNA is CDR3 alone, 45 bases in frame from the first base. V gives up 5 bases and J gives up 3 bases, and the segment between their germline ends measures 14 bases. The germline V gene (reference sequence) provides CDR1 LNHDA and CDR2 SQIVND. TCRbeta CDR3 regions were amplified from genomic DNA by means of the immunoSEQ Assay, a bias-controlled multiplex PCR. The study's own analysis went as follows. Nucleated cell counts per sample were estimated from amplification of reference gene primers within the assay. To quantify the absolute abundance of each unique TCRbeta CDR3 rearrangement, sequence reads were collapsed and filtered. For each sample, productive Simpson clonality was calculated as the square root of Simpson's diversity index across productive rearrangements. The immuneACCESS repertoire file appears here via TCRdb, limited to in-frame rearrangements. These files lack a portion of the clones; in checked studies, under half of the deficit traces to unresolved V genes, and the cause of the others is not known. That table furnishes V, J and clone size, whereas the DNA furnished D and trimming. The sample includes nearly 200,000 clones, with around 81% observed a single time. The top ten hold 0.8% to 0.95% of the sample.

The receptor's source is a man in his fifties or sixties with COVID-19, enrolled during active disease. In this chain, TRBV19 is recombined with TRBJ1-5; TRBD1 is perhaps the D gene, given 6 matching bases. The sequencing input was peripheral blood. The nucleotide sequence reads TGTGCCAGTAGTCGGGTTGGACAGTCCAATCAGCCCCAGCATTTT. Translation gives CASSRVGQSNQPQHF. With the rest looked up from the reference TRBV19 and TRBJ1-5 genes rather than sequenced, the full variable domain is DGGITQSPKYLFRKEGQNVTLSCEQNLNHDAMYWYRQDPGQGLRLIYYSQIVNDFQKGDIAEGYSVSREKKESFPLTVTSAQKNPTAFYLCASSRVGQSNQPQHFGDGTRLSIL.